Sequencing of this T cell receptor (beta chain) was carried out in a study of tumor and adjacent non-tumor tissue in lung cancer. TCRbeta libraries were built with three rounds of nested PCR, modified from ARM-PCR. TCRdb ran MiXCR on the multiplex PCR reads and lists one entry per CDR3 protein. The sample holds roughly 200,000 distinct CDR3 sequences, 70% to 75% seen once. Study-level results: Compared with tumor, normal lung showed significantly lower TCR diversity.

RNA was extracted from bulk tissue without any cell sorting. This clonotype has at least ten counts. The antigen remains undetermined. The sequencing sample was made of lung tumor tissue. The receptor comes from a man aged 55 to 69 with non-small cell lung cancer.

CDR3: CSAEPSGQDTQYF. The CDR3 DNA reads TGCAGCGCCGAACCTAGCGGTCAGGATACGCAGTATTTT. The gene calls are TRBV29-1 and TRBJ2-3; 7 positions agree with TRBD2. In germline, CDR1 is SQVTM, CDR2 ANQGSEA. The ends lost 7 bases at V and 6 bases at J; junction bases unmatched: 10. The CDR3 runs to 13 residues.